This TCR beta chain was found in a study of identical twins. A note on this clonotype: Its antigen is undetermined.

TCRdb reanalysed the 5' RACE reads using MiXCR and keeps one entry per CDR3 protein. The table has a few hundred thousand distinct CDR3 sequences, 9.6% seen once. Overall study results and limits: For monozygotic twins, models underestimated out-of-frame TCR alpha sharing.

The data were also submitted as part of a second study, on yellow fever vaccine responses in identical twins.

The sequence was obtained from a woman aged 18-30 years in good health. The sequenced sample was PBMCs.

DNA of the CDR3: TGTGCCAGCAGGGAACTGGGTGGCTACACCTTC. It codes for CASRELGGYTF. The chain links TRBV25-1 to TRBJ1-2; D is unresolved. Germline values: CDR1 MGHDK, CDR2 SYGVNS. This CDR3 contains 11 residues. The germline V and J ends were trimmed by 6 bases and 7 bases, with 9 bases remaining between them.